This T cell receptor beta chain was observed in a study of blood T cells in healthy people across ages. At the level of the study: Roughly one uniquely barcoded beta molecule per two T cells was captured.

Primed by a sample-barcoded 5' primer and a J-beta primer mix, a second PCR proceeded for roughly 6 to 12 cycles. TCRdb recomputed calls from the 5' RACE reads with MiXCR, one row per CDR3 protein. The sample has hundreds of thousands of distinct CDR3 sequences, around 49% seen once; the top ten hold 25% to 35%. The CDR3 runs 18 residues. From germline, CDR1 is DFQATT and CDR2 SNEGSKA (reference sequence). With V trimmed by 5 bases and J by 5 bases, 20 bases remained unmatched. Study observations and caveats: The recorded TCR beta diversity per million T cells decreased in a roughly linear manner with age.

On this clonotype itself: Its antigen is still unknown.

This clonotype originated in an older woman in good health. The sequenced sample was blood. The J gene is TRBJ1-1, the V gene TRBV20-1; 10 bases are shared with TRBD1. CDR3 residues: CSAPDPGTGDRSGTEAFF. CDR3 sequence (DNA): TGCAGTGCTCCCGACCCGGGGACAGGGGATCGATCGGGAACTGAAGCTTTCTTT.